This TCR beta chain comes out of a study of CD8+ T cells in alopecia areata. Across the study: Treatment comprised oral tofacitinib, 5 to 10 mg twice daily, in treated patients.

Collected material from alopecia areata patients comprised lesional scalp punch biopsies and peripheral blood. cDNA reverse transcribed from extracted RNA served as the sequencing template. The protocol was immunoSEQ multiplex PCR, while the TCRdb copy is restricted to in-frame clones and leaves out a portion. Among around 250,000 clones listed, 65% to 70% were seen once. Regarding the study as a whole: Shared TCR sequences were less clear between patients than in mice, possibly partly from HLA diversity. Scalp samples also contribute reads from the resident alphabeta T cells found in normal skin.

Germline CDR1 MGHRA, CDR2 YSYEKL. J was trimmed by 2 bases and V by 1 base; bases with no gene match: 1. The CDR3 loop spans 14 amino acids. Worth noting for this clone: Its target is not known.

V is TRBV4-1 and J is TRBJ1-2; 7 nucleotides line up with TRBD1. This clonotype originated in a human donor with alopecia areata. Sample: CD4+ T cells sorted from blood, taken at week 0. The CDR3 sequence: CASSQAQGNYGYTF. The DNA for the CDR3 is TGCGCCAGCAGCCAAGCACAGGGGAACTATGGCTACACCTTC.